This T cell receptor beta chain originates from a study of blood T cell repertoires in COVID-19. Across the whole study: The cDNA or gDNA used as material had been derived from T cells, B-cell-depleted T cells, or PBMCs.

TCRdb's table, derived via immunoSEQ multiplex PCR, lists solely in-frame clones and lacks some. The table records approximately 64,000 clones, about 88% of them present only once. This clone was detected once. The sample carries other DNA sequences with the same CDR3. The CDR3 length is 16 residues. Germline CDR1 and CDR2: SGHTA and FQGTGA. After removal of 4 bases from V and 6 bases from J, the junction contained 14 bases not matched to a gene. The sequencing input was peripheral blood. This TCR derives from a man between 65 and 85 years old with acute or convalescent COVID-19. The chain recombines TRBV7-3 with TRBJ1-1, with 7 bases that match TRBD1. CDR3 loop: CASSSSHRDRVSEAFF. DNA of the CDR3: TGTGCCAGCAGCTCCTCCCACAGGGACAGAGTCTCTGAAGCTTTCTTT.